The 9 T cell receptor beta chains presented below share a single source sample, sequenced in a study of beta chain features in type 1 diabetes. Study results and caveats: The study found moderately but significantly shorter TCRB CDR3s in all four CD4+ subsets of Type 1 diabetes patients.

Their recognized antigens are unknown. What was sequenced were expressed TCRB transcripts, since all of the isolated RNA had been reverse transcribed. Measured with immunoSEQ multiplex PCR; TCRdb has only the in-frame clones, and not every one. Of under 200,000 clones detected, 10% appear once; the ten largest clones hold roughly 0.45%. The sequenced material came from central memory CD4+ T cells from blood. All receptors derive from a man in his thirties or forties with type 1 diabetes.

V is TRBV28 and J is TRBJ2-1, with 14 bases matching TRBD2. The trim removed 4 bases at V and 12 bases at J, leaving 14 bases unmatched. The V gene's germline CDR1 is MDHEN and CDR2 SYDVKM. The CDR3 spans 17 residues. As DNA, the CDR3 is TGTGCCAGCAGTTCGGGACTAGCGGGAGAAAGTGGGTTGGGGCAGTTCTTC. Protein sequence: CASSSGLAGESGLGQFF.

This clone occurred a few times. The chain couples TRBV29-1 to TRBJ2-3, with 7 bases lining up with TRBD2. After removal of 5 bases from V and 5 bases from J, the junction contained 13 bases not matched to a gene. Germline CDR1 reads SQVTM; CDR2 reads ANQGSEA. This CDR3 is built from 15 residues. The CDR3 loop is CSVTLSAGVRDTQYF. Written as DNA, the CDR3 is TGCAGCGTTACCCTCTCCGCGGGGGTCCGAGATACGCAGTATTTT.

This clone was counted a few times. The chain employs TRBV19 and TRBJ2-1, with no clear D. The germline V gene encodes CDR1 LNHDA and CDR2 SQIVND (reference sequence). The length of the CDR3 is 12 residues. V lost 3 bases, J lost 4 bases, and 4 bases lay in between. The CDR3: CASSMRYNEQFF. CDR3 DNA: TGTGCCAGTAGTATGCGGTACAATGAGCAGTTCTTC.

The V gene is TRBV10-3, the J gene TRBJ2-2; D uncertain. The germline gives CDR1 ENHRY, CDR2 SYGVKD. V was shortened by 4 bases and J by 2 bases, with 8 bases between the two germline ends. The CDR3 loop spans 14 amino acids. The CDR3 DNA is TGTGCCATCAGTGGGCACACCAACACCGGGGAGCTGTTTTTT. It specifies CAISGHTNTGELFF.

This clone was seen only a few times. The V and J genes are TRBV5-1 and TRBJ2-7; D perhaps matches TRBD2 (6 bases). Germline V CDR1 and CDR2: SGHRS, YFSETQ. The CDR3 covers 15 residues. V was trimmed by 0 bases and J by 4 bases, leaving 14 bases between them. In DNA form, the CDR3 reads TGCGCCAGCAGCTTGGCGGACTATATCCTTTACGAGCAGTACTTC. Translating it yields CASSLADYILYEQYF.

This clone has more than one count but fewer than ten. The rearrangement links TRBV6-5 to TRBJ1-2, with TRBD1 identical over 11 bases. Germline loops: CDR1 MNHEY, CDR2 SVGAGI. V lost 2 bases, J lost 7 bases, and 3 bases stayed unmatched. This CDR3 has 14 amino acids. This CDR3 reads CASSYPGTGGGYTF. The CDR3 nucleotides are TGTGCCAGCAGTTACCCCGGGACAGGGGGTGGCTACACCTTC.

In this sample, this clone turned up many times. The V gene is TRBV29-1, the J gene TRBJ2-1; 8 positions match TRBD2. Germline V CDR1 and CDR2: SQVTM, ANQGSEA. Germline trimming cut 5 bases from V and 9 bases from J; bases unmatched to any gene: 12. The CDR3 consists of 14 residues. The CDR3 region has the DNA TGCAGCGTTCAGGGATCCGGGAGGGCGGGTGAGCAGTTCTTC. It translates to CSVQGSGRAGEQFF.

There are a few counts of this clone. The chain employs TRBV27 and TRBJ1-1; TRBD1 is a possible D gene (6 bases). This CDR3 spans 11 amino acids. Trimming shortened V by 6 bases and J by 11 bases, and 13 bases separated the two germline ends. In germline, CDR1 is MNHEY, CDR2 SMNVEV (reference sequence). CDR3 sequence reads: CASRLQGRAFF. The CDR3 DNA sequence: TGTGCCAGCAGGTTACAGGGTCGTGCTTTCTTT.

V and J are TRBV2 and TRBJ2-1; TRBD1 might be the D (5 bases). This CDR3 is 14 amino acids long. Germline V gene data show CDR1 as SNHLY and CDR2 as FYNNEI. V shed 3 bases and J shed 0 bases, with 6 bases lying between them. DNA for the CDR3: TGTGCCAGCAGTGAGGGGCGCTCCTACAATGAGCAGTTCTTC. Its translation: CASSEGRSYNEQFF.